This is a list of T cell receptor beta chains from one sample in a study of monozygotic twins with inflammatory bowel disease. For each CDR3 protein, TCRdb gives one entry from its re-call of the 5' RACE reads, without DNA. The sample's table shows about 440,000 distinct CDR3 sequences. Sequenced material: blood. The receptors originated from a human donor with ulcerative colitis or Crohn's disease, or a healthy co-twin of an affected twin (not recorded which). Both conserved end residues are part of each CDR3.

v_gene	j_gene	CDR3aa
TRBV2	TRBJ2-5	CASRALDETQYF
TRBV7-9	TRBJ1-1	CASSLGQAVPEAFF
TRBV20-1	TRBJ1-1	CSGLGKGGTEAFF
TRBV19	TRBJ2-1	CASSVHRGPNEQFF
TRBV28	TRBJ2-5	CASSLAGVIETQYF
TRBV7-7	TRBJ2-2	CASSPNRGANTGELFF
TRBV18	TRBJ1-5	CASSPTGSGNQPQHF
TRBV5-1	TRBJ1-1	CASSLVGKNTEAFF
TRBV5-1	TRBJ2-1	CASSWTSGDHYDEQFF
TRBV7-2	TRBJ2-7	CASSLSTSGSWEQYF
TRBV19	TRBJ2-1	CASSIRGTGGPNEQFF
TRBV20-1	TRBJ2-7	CSARAGTSGRAGSSEQYF
TRBV2	TRBJ1-2	CATKGEVSDGYTF
TRBV6-2/TRBV6-3	TRBJ2-1	CASSYSAPSSYNEQFF
TRBV20-1	TRBJ2-6	CSARPSGANVLTF
TRBV7-2	TRBJ1-1	CASSLTAGRDTEAFF
TRBV5-4	TRBJ2-5	CASSLVRRNQETQYF
TRBV7-2	TRBJ2-5	CASSPRGTTSETQYF
TRBV9	TRBJ1-4	CASSVAGRANEKLFF
TRBV2	TRBJ2-3	CASSKWVDTDTQYF
TRBV12-3/TRBV12-4	TRBJ1-4	CASSPDRANEKLFF
TRBV29-1	TRBJ1-5	CSHKMFGQGADNQPQHF
TRBV2	TRBJ2-7	CASDRTQVPSYEQYF
TRBV10-3	TRBJ2-2	CAIRRTGGGTGELFF
TRBV28	TRBJ2-7	CASRTGQLSTYEQYF
TRBV6-6	TRBJ1-2	CASMGALNYGYTF
TRBV5-1	TRBJ2-7	CASSRDFYTYEQYF
TRBV6-2/TRBV6-3	TRBJ2-5	CASGYTRHRYF
TRBV11-2	TRBJ2-2	CASSSLWDREETGELFF
TRBV9	TRBJ2-1	CASSVEGGSNNEQFF
TRBV4-2	TRBJ2-1	CASSQGEPFGNEQFF
TRBV30	TRBJ2-7	CAWSPGTGDYEQYF
TRBV29-1	TRBJ1-2	CSVTPGQGAYGYTF
TRBV5-1	TRBJ2-7	CASSLYPGTYEQYF
TRBV4-2	TRBJ1-5	CASSAGEAQPQHF
TRBV5-1	TRBJ2-7	CASSLRTSGGRSSYEQYF
TRBV20-1	TRBJ1-4	CSAQQGQGEKLFF
TRBV7-9	TRBJ2-3	CASSQAAGGPNTQYF
TRBV20-1	TRBJ2-3	CSASRRSGTDTQYF
TRBV12-3/TRBV12-4	TRBJ2-7	CASEVAGYYEQYF
TRBV10-3	TRBJ2-5	CAISMDRGETQYF
TRBV19	TRBJ2-4	CASSLEGGGDIQYF
TRBV12-5	TRBJ1-6	CASGPTGSRNSPLHF
TRBV5-1	TRBJ2-1	CASSPTYSNEQFF
TRBV12-3/TRBV12-4	TRBJ1-5	CASSLTGTGNQPQHF
TRBV6-1	TRBJ2-3	CASLTRGFSTDTQYF
TRBV5-1	TRBJ1-1	CASSVGQFNTEAFF
TRBV6-1	TRBJ1-2	CASSPGQGPLWGYTF
TRBV18	TRBJ2-7	CASSQRTAGASYEQYF